These 29 T cell receptor beta chains came from one sample sequenced in a study of PD-1 blockade in mismatch repair-deficient tumors. Assay: immunoSEQ multiplex PCR; the TCRdb copy retains only in-frame clones and omits some. Of about 66,000 clones in the sample, more than 75% are singletons; the top ten hold about 5%. This specimen consisted of peripheral blood, obtained 2 weeks after starting pembrolizumab. Receptor source: an adult with mismatch repair-deficient cancer.

V is TRBV6-5 and J is TRBJ2-3; 10 bases map to TRBD2. With 0 bases clipped from V and 6 bases from J, the junction kept 6 bases outside the gene matches. Germline assignment: CDR1 MNHEY and CDR2 SVGAGI. CDR3 size: 16 residues. The CDR3 protein is CASSYSAGGPGDTQYF. The CDR3 DNA follows: TGTGCCAGCAGTTACTCAGCGGGAGGGCCTGGTGATACGCAGTATTTT.

This clone was counted between two and nine times. The genes are TRBV27 and TRBJ2-7; D assignment may be TRBD1 or TRBD2 (5 bases each). There are 14 residues in the CDR3. Germline loops: CDR1 MNHEY, CDR2 SMNVEV (reference sequence). The ends were cut back, 8 bases at V and 5 bases at J, with 19 bases in the middle. The CDR3 here is CASATRGYTDEQYF. DNA for the CDR3: TGTGCCAGCGCGACTCGGGGCTACACGGACGAGCAGTACTTC.

The CDR3 DNA is TGTGCCAGCAGCGTCGGACGGGCCTTCGGGGAGACCCAGTACTTC. Amino acids: CASSVGRAFGETQYF. This chain joins TRBV9 and TRBJ2-5, with D unclear. The CDR3 is made up of 15 amino acids. Germline loops: CDR1 SGDLS, CDR2 YYNGEE. Trimming stripped 2 bases from V and 5 bases from J, with 16 bases between. Together with reference TRBV9 and TRBJ2-5, the CDR3 gives the full variable domain: DSGVTQTPKHLITATGQRVTLRCSPRSGDLSVYWYQQSLDQGLQFLIQYYNGEERAKGNILERFSAQQFPDLHSELNLSSLELGDSALYFCASSVGRAFGETQYFGPGTRLLVL.

The J gene is TRBJ1-5, the V gene TRBV5-4; tentatively, D is TRBD1 (6 bases). Trimming cost V 1 base and J 3 bases, with 8 bases left between them. The CDR3 has 14 amino acids. Looked up from germline, CDR1 is SGHNT and CDR2 is YYREEE (reference sequence). CDR3 DNA: TGTGCCAGCAGCTTGAGGGGGGTCAATCAGCCCCAGCATTTT. Its translation is CASSLRGVNQPQHF.

The V gene is TRBV9, the J gene TRBJ2-5; 9 nucleotides align to TRBD2. Germline values: CDR1 SGDLS, CDR2 YYNGEE. V shed 4 bases, J shed 4 bases, and the junction held 5 bases outside the gene matches. CDR3 length equals 14 residues. CDR3 bases: TGTGCCAGCAGCTCCGGCGGGGGGGCAGAGACCCAGTACTTC. It is translated as CASSSGGGAETQYF.

This chain joins TRBV6-1 and TRBJ2-2, with D possibly matching TRBD1 (6 bases). This CDR3 has 13 residues. V was pared by 2 bases and J by 5 bases, with 6 bases between. The V gene's germline CDR1 is MNHNS and CDR2 SASEGT. The CDR3 DNA is TGTGCCAGCAGTGAAACAGGGACCGGGGAGCTGTTTTTT. Translating gives CASSETGTGELFF.

The rearrangement joins TRBV6-1 to TRBJ2-1; 12 nucleotides agree with TRBD2. Germline loops: CDR1 MNHNS, CDR2 SASEGT. After removal of 1 base from V and 9 bases from J, the junction contained 7 bases not matched to a gene. The CDR3 runs to 16 residues. CDR3 DNA: TGTGCCAGCAGTGAAGTGCGGCTAGCGGGAGGGAGTGAGCAGTTCTTC. Translated: CASSEVRLAGGSEQFF.

V usage is TRBV7-3 and J usage is TRBJ1-3; tentatively, D is TRBD1 (6 bases). Germline V CDR1 and CDR2: SGHTA, FQGTGA. The CDR3 has 16 residues. The V gene lost 2 bases and the J gene lost 2 bases, with 13 bases spanning the gap. CDR3 amino acids: CASSLQGTGAGNTIYF. DNA of the CDR3: TGTGCCAGCAGCTTACAGGGGACTGGAGCTGGAAACACCATATATTTT. The full variable domain, completed using reference TRBV7-3 and TRBJ1-3, is GAGVSQTPSNKVTEKGKYVELRCDPISGHTALYWYRQSLGQGPEFLIYFQGTGAADDSGLPNDRFFAVRPEGSVSTLKIQRTERGDSAVYLCASSLQGTGAGNTIYFGEGSWLTVV.

This clone was seen a single time. The rearrangement joins TRBV6-5 to TRBJ2-3; 11 bases align to TRBD2. CDR3 length: 15 amino acids. Germline V gene lookup returns CDR1 MNHEY and CDR2 SVGAGI. V was clipped by 6 bases and J by 3 bases; unmatched bases: 5. CDR3 in amino acids: CASRATSGITDTQYF. Here the CDR3 DNA reads TGTGCCAGCAGAGCGACTAGCGGGATAACAGATACGCAGTATTTT.

The chain has TRBV7-3 and TRBJ2-1, with 9 bases fitting TRBD2. The germline V gene encodes CDR1 SGHTA and CDR2 FQGTGA. The ends lost 2 bases at V and 9 bases at J; junction bases unmatched: 5. This CDR3 is built from 14 residues. The chain's CDR3 is CASSLASGNREQFF. The CDR3 bases are TGTGCCAGCAGCTTAGCTAGCGGGAACCGTGAGCAGTTCTTC.

This clone has more than one count but fewer than ten. The gene calls are TRBV12-5 and TRBJ2-7, with 8 positions matching TRBD1. From germline, CDR1 is LGHNT and CDR2 FRNRAP. The V segment lost 6 bases and the J segment 1 base; nucleotides outside the gene matches: 2. CDR3 length: 13 amino acids. The CDR3 loop is CASGTGGSYEQYF. In DNA, the CDR3 is TGTGCTAGTGGAACAGGGGGTTCCTACGAGCAGTACTTC.

The chain employs TRBV7-2 and TRBJ2-1, with D unresolved. Germline CDR1 SGHTA, CDR2 FQGNSA. The CDR3 is made up of 13 amino acids. Trimming took 3 bases from V and 3 from J, leaving 6 bases between them. CDR3 in DNA: TGTGCCAGCAGCTTTCTGGGCTACAATGAGCAGTTCTTC. Translating gives CASSFLGYNEQFF.

The chain links TRBV15 to TRBJ1-1; D gene uncertain. The CDR3 has 14 amino acids. V lost 0 bases and J lost 6, with 11 bases in between. Germline loops: CDR1 LNHNV, CDR2 YYDKDF (reference sequence). CDR3 loop: CATSRDEKVSEAFF. CDR3 DNA: TGTGCCACCAGCAGAGATGAGAAGGTTTCTGAAGCTTTCTTT.

CDR3 DNA: TGTGCCAGCAGCTTAGAACAGGGGGCTGGTCAGCCCCAGCATTTT. This sequence encodes CASSLEQGAGQPQHF. V is TRBV7-2 and J is TRBJ1-5; TRBD1 aligns across 9 bases. Germline assignment: CDR1 SGHTA and CDR2 FQGNSA. J lost 6 bases, V lost 1 base, and 4 bases had no gene match. The CDR3 runs to 15 residues.

V usage is TRBV2 and J usage is TRBJ2-5; no definite D call. The CDR3 totals 14 residues. The V end was cut by 9 bases, the J end by 4 bases, with 18 bases between. The germline V gene encodes CDR1 SNHLY and CDR2 FYNNEI. CDR3 DNA sequence: TGTGCCAGTACCATGTGGCGGAAGGGAGAGACCCAGTACTTC. Protein: CASTMWRKGETQYF.

CDR3 coding DNA: TGTGCCAGCTCATGGTCGGAGATGAACACTGAAGCTTTCTTT. It encodes CASSWSEMNTEAFF. The chain couples TRBV18 to TRBJ1-1; D not certain. The CDR3 sequence is 14 residues long. The V gene lost 5 bases and the J gene lost 0 bases, with 10 bases spanning the gap. Germline loops: CDR1 KGHSH, CDR2 LQKENI.

V is TRBV19 and J is TRBJ1-2; no firm D call. The germline gives CDR1 LNHDA, CDR2 SQIVND (reference sequence). This CDR3 region has 14 residues. Trimming shortened V by 1 base and J by 5 bases, and 11 bases separated the two germline ends. This CDR3 is CASSIGSVPYGYTF. The CDR3, as DNA: TGTGCCAGTAGTATAGGTTCGGTTCCGTATGGCTACACCTTC.

The gene calls are TRBV11-2 and TRBJ2-5, with TRBD2 matching over 12 bases. CDR3 length: 16 amino acids. Germline assignment: CDR1 SGHAT and CDR2 FQNNGV. After removal of 5 bases from V and 4 bases from J, the junction contained 8 bases not matched to a gene. CDR3 residues: CASSPRGLAGPETQYF. The CDR3 DNA reads as TGTGCCAGCAGCCCCAGGGGACTAGCGGGCCCAGAGACCCAGTACTTC.

The rearrangement joins TRBV2 to TRBJ1-2, with 7 bases identical to TRBD1. This CDR3 is 15 amino acids long. Germline V lookup: CDR1 SNHLY, CDR2 FYNNEI. The V gene end was trimmed by 0 bases and the J gene end by 5 bases; junction bases not matched to a gene: 6. The CDR3 reads CASSEALGTAYGYTF. DNA for the CDR3: TGTGCCAGCAGTGAAGCGCTTGGGACAGCTTATGGCTACACCTTC. Full variable domain (outside the CDR3, taken from reference TRBV2 and TRBJ1-2): EPEVTQTPSHQVTQMGQEVILRCVPISNHLYFYWYRQILGQKVEFLVSFYNNEISEKSEIFDDQFSVERPDGSNFTLKIRSTKLEDSAMYFCASSEALGTAYGYTFGSGTRLTVV.

The chain links TRBV5-1 to TRBJ1-2, with unresolved D. This CDR3 is built from 11 residues. Trimming cost V 5 bases and J 10 bases, with 12 bases left between them. CDR1 is SGHRS and CDR2 is YFSETQ in the germline V gene. In DNA form, the CDR3 reads TGCGCCAGCAGGTTAGAGGGTGACTACACCTTC. This gives the protein CASRLEGDYTF.

The rearrangement joins TRBV28 to TRBJ2-1, with TRBD2 matching over 10 bases. The CDR3 is 16 residues long. Germline trimming cut 4 bases from V and 2 bases from J; bases unmatched to any gene: 5. The germline V gene encodes CDR1 MDHEN and CDR2 SYDVKM. The CDR3 is CASSSSGSPTYNEQFF. In DNA form, the CDR3 reads TGTGCCAGCAGTTCTAGCGGGAGTCCGACCTACAATGAGCAGTTCTTC.

This chain links TRBV18 with TRBJ2-5, with D unresolved. V dropped 0 bases and J dropped 1 base, with 0 bases sitting between them. The CDR3 runs to 12 residues. Germline CDR1 is KGHSH and CDR2 is LQKENI. The CDR3 bases are TGTGCCAGCTCACCACCCCAAGAGACCCAGTACTTC. Translation: CASSPPQETQYF.

This chain uses TRBV5-1 with TRBJ1-1, with D perhaps matching TRBD1 (5 bases). Trimming stripped 3 bases from V and 8 bases from J, with 14 bases between. The CDR3 spans 13 residues. Germline CDR1 is SGHRS and CDR2 is YFSETQ. This CDR3 is CASSSGREGEAFF. Here the CDR3 DNA reads TGCGCCAGCAGCTCGGGACGGGAAGGCGAAGCTTTCTTT.

The chain employs TRBV18 and TRBJ2-7, with a tentative D call TRBD1 (5 bases). The CDR3 is 14 residues long. Trimming took off 5 bases at V and 5 bases at J, with 16 bases between the two ends. Germline V gene data show CDR1 as KGHSH and CDR2 as LQKENI. The CDR3 bases are TGTGCCAGCTCATCACAAGCAGGGATGGACGAGCAGTACTTC. Translating it yields CASSSQAGMDEQYF.

The chain uses TRBV18 and TRBJ1-3; no clear D gene. V dropped 0 bases and J dropped 0 bases, with 6 bases sitting between them. Germline-derived CDR1 and CDR2 are KGHSH and LQKENI. CDR3 length equals 15 residues. The CDR3 coding sequence is TGTGCCAGCTCACCACCAGGGAGCTCTGGAAACACCATATATTTT. This codes for CASSPPGSSGNTIYF.

The J gene is TRBJ2-3, the V gene TRBV19; TRBD2 agrees at 13 bases. V lost 5 bases, J lost 3 bases, and 8 bases stayed unmatched. CDR1 and CDR2 (germline): LNHDA, SQIVND (reference sequence). The CDR3 extends over 17 amino acids. The CDR3 reads CASSRRTSGSLTDTQYF. The CDR3 DNA is TGTGCCAGTAGTCGACGGACTAGCGGGAGTCTAACAGATACGCAGTATTTT.

The V gene is TRBV5-1, the J gene TRBJ1-1, with 8 bases identical to TRBD1. The V gene end was trimmed by 2 bases and the J gene end by 1 base; junction bases not matched to a gene: 4. Germline lookup yields CDR1 SGHRS and CDR2 YFSETQ. The CDR3 consists of 15 residues. For the CDR3, the DNA is TGCGCCAGCAGCTTACAGGGGGTAGGGAACACTGAAGCTTTCTTT. Translation: CASSLQGVGNTEAFF.

This chain joins TRBV7-9 and TRBJ1-4; no clear D. The CDR3 totals 14 residues. The germline V gene encodes CDR1 SEHNR and CDR2 FQNEAQ (reference sequence). With 2 bases removed from V and 0 bases from J, the gap between germline ends came to 4 bases. DNA of the CDR3: TGTGCCAGCAGCTTAACCGCAACTAATGAAAAACTGTTTTTT. This gives the protein CASSLTATNEKLFF.

The rearrangement links TRBV28 to TRBJ2-7, with 8 bases lining up with TRBD1. CDR3 length: 14 amino acids. Germline loops: CDR1 MDHEN, CDR2 SYDVKM. J gave up 2 bases and V 5 bases, and 5 bases lay outside the gene matches. CDR3 sequence reads: CASSPDRDPYEQYF. CDR3 in DNA: TGTGCCAGCAGTCCGGACAGGGACCCCTACGAGCAGTACTTC.